Each of the 24 T cell receptor beta chains below was sequenced from the same sample in a study of response to subunit inactivated influenza vaccine. MiXCR, run by TCRdb on the RT-PCR reads, gives a single entry per CDR3 protein. The sample records under 500,000 distinct CDR3 sequences, roughly 11% being singletons. The sequencing here drew on PBMCs from blood, taken more than 35 days after vaccination. The receptors shown here come from a man aged 50-60 years who received an inactivated influenza vaccine.

The CDR3 DNA reads as TGCAGTGCTACAATTACCGGGACAGGGTACACTGAAGCTTTCTTT. It specifies CSATITGTGYTEAFF. The chain joins TRBV20-1 to TRBJ1-1; 9 bases align to TRBD1. The germline CDR1 and CDR2 sequences are DFQATT and SNEGSKA (reference sequence). CDR3 length: 15 amino acids. V was pared by 4 bases and J by 3 bases, with 9 bases of the junction left unmatched.

The chain joins TRBV27 to TRBJ2-1, with 7 bases that match TRBD2. J was trimmed by 5 bases and V by 8 bases; bases with no gene match: 9. From germline, CDR1 is MNHEY and CDR2 SMNVEV (reference sequence). This CDR3 is built from 14 residues. CDR3 sequence reads: CASSYAGRDNEQFF. The CDR3 nucleotides read TGTGCCAGCTCCTACGCAGGGAGGGACAATGAGCAGTTCTTC.

The genes are TRBV5-1 and TRBJ2-7; D ambiguous. The CDR3 contains 15 residues. Germline loops: CDR1 SGHRS, CDR2 YFSETQ. The germline V and J ends were trimmed by 2 bases and 7 bases, with 19 bases remaining between them. CDR3 sequence reads: CASSLRPIINGEQYF. The CDR3, as DNA: TGCGCCAGCAGCTTACGGCCCATCATCAATGGGGAGCAGTACTTC.

There are a few counts of this clonotype. The gene calls are TRBV5-1 and TRBJ2-1, with TRBD2 identical over 9 bases. The J segment lost 7 bases and the V segment lost 1 base, leaving 9 bases of the junction unmatched. From germline, CDR1 is SGHRS and CDR2 YFSETQ. The CDR3 loop spans 16 amino acids. Written as DNA, the CDR3 is TGCGCCAGCAGCTTGCTTAGCGGGGGCCCCGGGAATGAGCAGTTCTTC. Its translation is CASSLLSGGPGNEQFF.

The chain carries TRBV6-2 or TRBV6-3 and TRBJ2-1; 7 bases line up with TRBD1. Losses at the gene ends were 3 bases for V and 0 bases for J; bases not matched to a gene: 8. The CDR3 has 17 amino acids. The germline V gene encodes CDR1 MNHEY and CDR2 SVGEGT. CDR3 nucleotide sequence: TGTGCCAGCAGTTATGTGAGGGGGCGAAGCTCCTACAATGAGCAGTTCTTC. Translating gives CASSYVRGRSSYNEQFF.

This sequence joins TRBV5-6 and TRBJ2-1; D call uncertain. This CDR3 is built from 17 residues. CDR1 SGHDT and CDR2 YYEEEE come from the germline V gene. Trimming stripped 1 base from V and 4 bases from J, with 18 bases between. The CDR3 protein is CASSLLIVSKGYNEQFF. The CDR3 coding sequence is TGTGCCAGCAGCTTGTTGATAGTTTCTAAGGGTTACAATGAGCAGTTCTTC. The variable domain in full, with the rest retrieved from reference TRBV5-6 and TRBJ2-1, is DAGVTQSPTHLIKTRGQQVTLRCSPKSGHDTVSWYQQALGQGPQFIFQYYEEEERQRGNFPDRFSGHQFPNYSSELNVNALLLGDSALYLCASSLLIVSKGYNEQFFGPGTRLTVL.

This clonotype was detected ten times or more. The V call is TRBV5-1, the J call TRBJ1-4; the D gene is possibly TRBD1 (5 bases). Trimming removed 4 bases at V and 4 bases at J, with 11 bases between. This CDR3 has 14 amino acids. Germline-derived CDR1 and CDR2 are SGHRS and YFSETQ. The CDR3 sequence: CASSAGHVNEKLFF. CDR3 sequence (DNA): TGCGCCAGCAGCGCAGGACACGTTAATGAAAAACTGTTTTTT.

This clonotype was counted between two and nine times. The CDR3 loop reads CASSIGGTTDTQYF. The CDR3 DNA follows: TGTGCCAGTAGTATTGGCGGGACCACAGATACGCAGTATTTT. The V gene is TRBV19, the J gene TRBJ2-3, with TRBD2 as a possible D gene (6 bases). CDR1 and CDR2 (germline): LNHDA, SQIVND (reference sequence). CDR3 length: 14 amino acids. With 3 bases removed from V and 2 bases from J, the gap between germline ends came to 9 bases.

Concerning this clonotype: No conserved phenylalanine or tryptophan is present at the end of the CDR3, so a read error is the likely explanation. The DNA is left out, because the CDR3 cannot be placed on it with certainty; the CDR3 is given as TCRdb lists it. The J gene is TRBJ2-3, the V gene TRBV12-5; TRBD1 is the table's D call, not checked against the DNA. Germline lookup yields CDR1 LGHNT and CDR2 FRNRAP. The CDR3 sequence runs 8 residues, both termini included. The CDR3 sequence is CASGPLTR.

The chain joins TRBV7-2 to TRBJ2-1, with TRBD2 identical over 9 bases. The V and J ends lost 1 base and 5 bases, in that order; junction bases with no gene match: 6. Germline V gene sequence: CDR1 SGHTA, CDR2 FQGNSA. The CDR3 length is 16 residues. The CDR3 bases are TGTGCCAGCAGCTTAGATGGCGGGGGGGCCCACAATGAGCAGTTCTTC. Residues: CASSLDGGGAHNEQFF.

V and J are TRBV3-1 and TRBJ2-5; TRBD2 matches at 16 bases. Looked up from germline, CDR1 is LGHDT and CDR2 is YNNKEL (reference sequence). The CDR3 spans 21 residues. V gave up 2 bases and J gave up 5 bases; unmatched junction bases: 17. Here the CDR3 DNA reads TGTGCCAGCAGCCAAAGGGGCTCTTCGGGACTAGCGGGGGGGCCCGGGGAGACCCAGTACTTC. Amino acids: CASSQRGSSGLAGGPGETQYF.

This clonotype has ten or more counts. The chain is built from TRBV12-3 or TRBV12-4 and TRBJ2-2; D remains ambiguous. The CDR3 has 14 residues. V was cut by 1 base and J by 5 bases, with 8 bases left in between. CDR3 in amino acids: CASSLGSRTGELFF. CDR3 DNA: TGTGCCAGCAGTTTAGGATCACGGACCGGGGAGCTGTTTTTT.

This clonotype occurred many times. The rearrangement joins TRBV6-5 to TRBJ2-7, with 7 bases fitting TRBD1. Germline CDR1 reads MNHEY; CDR2 reads SVGAGI. The CDR3 contains 14 residues. V shed 2 bases, J shed 2 bases, and the junction held 3 bases outside the gene matches. For the CDR3, the DNA is TGTGCCAGCAGTTACCGACAGGGTCCCTACGAGCAGTACTTC. This gives the protein CASSYRQGPYEQYF.

The chain uses TRBV7-6 and TRBJ2-1; 16 positions match TRBD2. CDR1 and CDR2 from the germline V gene are SGHVS and FNYEAQ. J gave up 10 bases and V 6 bases, and 6 bases lay outside the gene matches. The CDR3 sequence is 15 residues long. The CDR3 is CASSDGTSGRGEQFF. CDR3 DNA sequence: TGTGCCAGCAGTGACGGGACTAGCGGGAGGGGCGAGCAGTTCTTC. The full variable domain, in which reference TRBV7-6 and TRBJ2-1 provide the parts outside the CDR3, is GAGVSQSPRYKVTKRGQDVALRCDPISGHVSLYWYRQALGQGPEFLTYFNYEAQQDKSGLPNDRFSAERPEGSISTLTIQRTEQRDSAMYRCASSDGTSGRGEQFFGPGTRLTVL.

The chain is built from TRBV2 and TRBJ1-1; 9 bases agree with TRBD1. Germline V gene lookup returns CDR1 SNHLY and CDR2 FYNNEI. The CDR3 consists of 15 residues. J gave up 0 bases and V 5 bases, and 4 bases lay outside the gene matches. This CDR3 reads CASSPQGAVNTEAFF. The CDR3 nucleotides are TGTGCCAGCAGTCCACAGGGGGCGGTGAACACTGAAGCTTTCTTT.

This clonotype was detected ten times or more. CDR3 region: CASSKDRVGRGTDTQYF. For the CDR3, the DNA is TGCGCCAGCAGCAAGGACCGGGTGGGGAGAGGCACAGATACGCAGTATTTT. The gene calls are TRBV5-1 and TRBJ2-3; D may be TRBD2 (5 bases). Trimming cost V 4 bases and J 1 base, with 19 bases left between them. The length of the CDR3 is 17 residues. Germline values: CDR1 SGHRS, CDR2 YFSETQ. The full variable domain, completed using reference TRBV5-1 and TRBJ2-3, is KAGVTQTPRYLIKTRGQQVTLSCSPISGHRSVSWYQQTPGQGLQFLFEYFSETQRNKGNFPGRFSGRQFSNSRSEMNVSTLELGDSALYLCASSKDRVGRGTDTQYFGPGTRLTVL.

This clonotype was seen a handful of times. The rearrangement joins TRBV10-3 to TRBJ2-1, with TRBD2 matching over 13 bases. The germline V gene has CDR1 ENHRY and CDR2 SYGVKD. Trimming cost V 3 bases and J 0 bases; bases outside gene matches: 8. This CDR3 has 19 amino acids. The CDR3: CAISELAGGPTSSYNEQFF. The CDR3 DNA sequence: TGTGCCATCAGTGAACTAGCGGGAGGGCCTACGAGCTCCTACAATGAGCAGTTCTTC.

V is TRBV11-3 and J is TRBJ2-3, with D perhaps TRBD1 or TRBD2 (6 bases each). V gave up 5 bases and J gave up 5 bases, with 14 bases separating them. Per the germline V gene, CDR1 is SGHNT and CDR2 is YENEEA. This CDR3 contains 14 residues. CDR3 in amino acids: CASSQGGTVDTQYF. The CDR3 DNA reads TGTGCCAGCAGCCAAGGGGGGACGGTAGATACGCAGTATTTT.

This clonotype was recorded at least ten times. The gene calls are TRBV5-1 and TRBJ2-2, with D hard to call. Germline V gene lookup returns CDR1 SGHRS and CDR2 YFSETQ. V gave up 4 bases and J gave up 3 bases, with 13 bases separating them. The length of the CDR3 is 15 residues. CDR3 sequence reads: CASSKTQPDTGELFF. The CDR3 bases are TGCGCCAGCAGCAAAACTCAGCCAGACACCGGGGAGCTGTTTTTT.

The V and J genes are TRBV28 and TRBJ2-3; tentatively, D is TRBD1 or TRBD2 (5 bases each). The length of the CDR3 is 18 residues. V dropped 6 bases and J dropped 3 bases, with 25 bases sitting between them. Germline CDR1 is MDHEN and CDR2 is SYDVKM. CDR3 nucleotide sequence: TGTGCCAGCAGCTCCTCCACGGGATGGGGCGCCCAGACAGATACGCAGTATTTT. It codes for CASSSSTGWGAQTDTQYF.

This clonotype is a singleton in its sample. The genes are TRBV19 and TRBJ2-7; 11 bases align to TRBD1. The CDR3 runs to 16 residues. CDR1 is LNHDA, CDR2 SQIVND, per germline (reference sequence). Unmatched junction bases numbered 10, after V lost 5 bases and J lost 4 bases. CDR3 protein: CASSPSRTGGPYEQYF. The CDR3 nucleotides are TGTGCCAGTAGTCCGTCACGGACAGGGGGCCCTTACGAGCAGTACTTC.

This clonotype was recorded a few times. The chain carries TRBV12-3 or TRBV12-4 and TRBJ2-1; D unclear. Deletions cut 5 bases from V and 10 bases from J, with 12 bases between. This CDR3 has 12 amino acids. This CDR3 reads CASSTTAVEQFF. The CDR3 DNA reads TGTGCCAGCAGTACGACTGCCGTCGAGCAGTTCTTC.

The CDR3 nucleotides are TGCGCCAGCAGCTTGGAAACAGGGGGACCCACCGAGCAGTACTTC. Amino acids: CASSLETGGPTEQYF. The chain couples TRBV5-1 to TRBJ2-7; 8 bases are shared with TRBD1. V was pared by 0 bases and J by 6 bases, with 8 bases of the junction left unmatched. CDR1 is SGHRS and CDR2 is YFSETQ in the germline V gene. This CDR3 contains 15 residues.

V gene TRBV6-2 or TRBV6-3 combines with J gene TRBJ1-1; 7 bases agree with TRBD1. Germline values: CDR1 MNHEY, CDR2 SVGEGT. The V segment lost 6 bases and the J segment 10 bases; nucleotides outside the gene matches: 8. The CDR3 totals 12 residues. The DNA for the CDR3 is TGTGCCAGCAGGACTACAGGGGCCCGAGCTTTCTTT. The encoded protein is CASRTTGARAFF.